In its sample, the clone carrying this TCR beta chain was seen once. Its antigen is undetermined. PCR involved 60 Vbeta and 13 Jbeta primers. Using immunoSEQ multiplex PCR, the repertoire was profiled, and TCRdb retains in-frame clones only, with some absent. Here the sample spans 80,000 to 130,000 clones, roughly three quarters being singletons. These data originate in a study of cytomegalovirus exposure and HLA in healthy donors. Per the germline V gene, CDR1 is LNHDA and CDR2 is SQIVND (reference sequence). Trimming shortened V by 1 base and J by 0 bases, and 9 bases separated the two germline ends. This CDR3 comprises 15 residues. Broader study findings: A link between a missense DCLRE1C variant and TCR beta V- and J-gene trimming emerged from a later analysis. TRBV6-2, TRBV6-3 and some other V segments were unresolvable in 87-base-pair reads. As a later analysis revealed, the rate of TCR association differed by HLA locus, with DRB1 most and HLA-C fewest. As was reported, the classifier diagnosed cytomegalovirus status with high specificity and sensitivity.

The TCR comes from a woman in her 50s in good health and CMV-seropositive. Sequenced: PBMCs. The rearrangement joins TRBV19 to TRBJ1-1; possibly TRBD1 for D (5 bases). The CDR3 protein is CASSIGGELNTEAFF. DNA of the CDR3: TGTGCCAGTAGTATAGGGGGGGAGCTGAACACTGAAGCTTTCTTT.